What follows are 15 T cell receptor beta chains derived from one specimen sequenced in a study of T cell responses to AZD1222 COVID-19 vaccine. Sequenced by immunoSEQ multiplex PCR; TCRdb stores in-frame clones only, minus some. The data show some 81,000 clones, about nine tenths seen once. Material: peripheral blood, obtained 28 days after the second AZD1222 dose. The receptor set was obtained from an adult who received the AZD1222 COVID-19 vaccine.

In DNA form, the CDR3 reads TGTGCCAGCAGTTACTCGGGTTATGAGCAGTTCTTC. Residues: CASSYSGYEQFF. The chain combines TRBV6-5 with TRBJ2-1, with no clear D. CDR1 is MNHEY, CDR2 SVGAGI, per germline. The germline V and J ends were trimmed by 0 bases and 8 bases, with 5 bases remaining between them. The CDR3 is 12 residues long.

This chain joins TRBV27 and TRBJ1-1, with TRBD1 as a possible D gene (6 bases). The CDR3 covers 16 residues. The V gene's germline CDR1 is MNHEY and CDR2 SMNVEV (reference sequence). The V end lost 2 bases, the J end lost 1 base, and 14 bases lay between the germline ends. The CDR3 DNA sequence: TGTGCCAGCAGTTTAAAACAGGGCAACCCGAACACTGAAGCTTTCTTT. Amino acids: CASSLKQGNPNTEAFF.

V gene TRBV5-1 combines with J gene TRBJ2-2; D ambiguous. Trimming stripped 1 base from V and 7 bases from J, with 5 bases between. In germline, CDR1 is SGHRS, CDR2 YFSETQ. The CDR3 is 12 amino acids. The CDR3 is CASSLIGGELFF. The CDR3 DNA reads TGCGCCAGCAGCTTGATTGGCGGGGAGCTGTTTTTT.

As concerns this clone: The same CDR3 can be traced to other DNA sequences in this sample. The chain uses TRBV18 and TRBJ1-4; D might be TRBD1 (5 bases). The V end lost 6 bases, the J end lost 0 bases, and 8 bases lay between the germline ends. This CDR3 is built from 14 residues. From germline, CDR1 is KGHSH and CDR2 LQKENI. CDR3: CASSPGPTNEKLFF. The CDR3 DNA sequence: TGTGCCAGCTCCCCGGGGCCAACTAATGAAAAACTGTTTTTT.

The rearrangement joins TRBV3-1 (or the pseudogene TRBV3-2) to TRBJ1-4; D not resolved. Trimming cost V 4 bases and J 2 bases, with 5 bases left between them. The CDR3 is 13 amino acids. Germline V gene lookup returns CDR1 LGHDT and CDR2 YNNKEL (reference sequence). The CDR3 loop reads CASSPRTNEKLFF. CDR3 DNA sequence: TGTGCCAGCAGCCCGAGGACTAATGAAAAACTGTTTTTT.

The genes are TRBV10-2 and TRBJ2-7; the match to TRBD1 covers 9 bases. V was clipped by 3 bases and J by 1 base; unmatched bases: 7. This CDR3 is 16 amino acids long. Germline values: CDR1 WSHSY, CDR2 SAAADI. CDR3 sequence reads: CASSEHGQGRSYEQYF. CDR3 DNA: TGCGCCAGCAGTGAACACGGACAGGGGAGGTCCTACGAGCAGTACTTC.

This clone was picked up one time. The rearrangement links TRBV5-1 to TRBJ1-2, with D perhaps matching TRBD1 (5 bases). The CDR3 length is 14 residues. CDR1 SGHRS and CDR2 YFSETQ come from the germline V gene. Trimming took 4 bases from V and 2 from J, leaving 12 bases between them. CDR3 bases: TGCGCCAGCAGCGGGGACGGACCAAACTATGGCTACACCTTC. This sequence encodes CASSGDGPNYGYTF.

This chain joins TRBV4-1 and TRBJ2-7; weak D call: TRBD1 (6 bases). CDR1 MGHRA and CDR2 YSYEKL come from the germline V gene. CDR3 length: 13 amino acids. The V end was cut by 2 bases, the J end by 7 bases, with 12 bases between. In DNA form, the CDR3 reads TGCGCCAGCAGCCAACGAACAGGGTGGGAGCAGTACTTC. Protein: CASSQRTGWEQYF.

V gene TRBV20-1 combines with J gene TRBJ2-4; D gene unclear. The CDR3 is made up of 11 amino acids. V was pared by 0 bases and J by 15 bases, with 12 bases between. Germline assignment: CDR1 DFQATT and CDR2 SNEGSKA (reference sequence). This CDR3 is CSARESSRGYF. CDR3 bases: TGCAGTGCTAGAGAGTCGTCCCGAGGGTACTTC.

The V call is TRBV7-9, the J call TRBJ2-2; D is possibly TRBD2 (6 bases). CDR1 and CDR2 (germline): SEHNR, FQNEAQ (reference sequence). V was trimmed by 4 bases and J by 1 base, leaving 22 bases between them. This CDR3 comprises 19 residues. The CDR3 DNA sequence: TGTGCCAGCAGCTCGAGTTATGGGGGGAAAAAAGAGAACACCGGGGAGCTGTTTTTT. This sequence encodes CASSSSYGGKKENTGELFF.

The chain carries TRBV19 and TRBJ2-7, with D perhaps TRBD2 (5 bases). This CDR3 contains 13 residues. Trimming took off 5 bases at V and 7 bases at J, with 15 bases between the two ends. The germline gives CDR1 LNHDA, CDR2 SQIVND (reference sequence). The CDR3 nucleotides are TGTGCCAGTAGTGATGACTTCCCGGGAGAGCAGTACTTC. As protein: CASSDDFPGEQYF.

The chain joins TRBV6-2 or TRBV6-3 to TRBJ1-1; no clear D gene. The CDR3 runs 12 residues. The germline V gene has CDR1 MNHEY and CDR2 SVGEGT. Between the trimmed V and J ends, which lost 5 bases and 8 bases, there was a span of 12 bases. The CDR3 DNA follows: TGTGCCAGCAGTCAAGCTTCCCTAGAAGCTTTCTTT. Amino acid sequence: CASSQASLEAFF.

The chain is built from TRBV9 and TRBJ2-1; tentative D call: TRBD2 (6 bases). Germline CDR1 and CDR2: SGDLS and YYNGEE. V gave up 0 bases and J gave up 6 bases, with 10 bases separating them. The CDR3 totals 14 residues. CDR3 protein: CASSVEVSGNEQFF. The CDR3 bases are TGTGCCAGCAGCGTAGAAGTTAGCGGCAATGAGCAGTTCTTC.

J is TRBJ2-7 and V is TRBV3-1 (or the pseudogene TRBV3-2); D is possibly TRBD2 (6 bases). V was cut by 1 base and J by 9 bases, with 10 bases left in between. Germline-derived CDR1 and CDR2 are LGHDT and YNNKEL (reference sequence). This CDR3 has 12 residues. For the CDR3, the DNA is TGTGCCAGCAGCCAAGGTGTGCGGGGGCAGTACTTC. It yields the protein CASSQGVRGQYF.

The rearrangement uses TRBV7-3 and TRBJ2-2; 7 bases line up with TRBD1. J lost 7 bases, V lost 2 bases, and 7 bases had no gene match. CDR1 is SGHTA, CDR2 FQGTGA, per germline. The CDR3 has 15 residues. The CDR3 loop is CASSLGDRRGGELFF. The CDR3 DNA sequence: TGTGCCAGCAGCTTAGGGGACAGACGGGGCGGGGAGCTGTTTTTT. Full variable domain (outside the CDR3, taken from reference TRBV7-3 and TRBJ2-2): GAGVSQTPSNKVTEKGKYVELRCDPISGHTALYWYRQSLGQGPEFLIYFQGTGAADDSGLPNDRFFAVRPEGSVSTLKIQRTERGDSAVYLCASSLGDRRGGELFFGEGSRLTVL.